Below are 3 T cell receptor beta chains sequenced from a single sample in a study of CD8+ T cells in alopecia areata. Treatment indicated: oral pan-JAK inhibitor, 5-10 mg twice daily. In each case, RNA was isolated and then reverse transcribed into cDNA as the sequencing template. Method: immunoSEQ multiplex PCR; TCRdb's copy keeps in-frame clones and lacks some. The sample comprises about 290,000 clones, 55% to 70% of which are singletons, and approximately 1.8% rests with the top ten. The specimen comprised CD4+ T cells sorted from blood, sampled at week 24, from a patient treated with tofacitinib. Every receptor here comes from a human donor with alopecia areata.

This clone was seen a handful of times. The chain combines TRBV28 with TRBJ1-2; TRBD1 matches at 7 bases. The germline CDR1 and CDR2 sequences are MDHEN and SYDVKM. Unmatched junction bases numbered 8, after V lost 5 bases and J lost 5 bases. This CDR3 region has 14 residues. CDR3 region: CASSHRDRVYGYTF. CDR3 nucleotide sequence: TGTGCCAGCAGTCACCGGGACAGAGTATATGGCTACACCTTC.

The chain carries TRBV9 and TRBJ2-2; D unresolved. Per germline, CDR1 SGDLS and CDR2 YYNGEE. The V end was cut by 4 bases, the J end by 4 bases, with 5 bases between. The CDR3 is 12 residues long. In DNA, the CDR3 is TGTGCCAGCAGCATCTTCACCGGGGAGCTGTTTTTT. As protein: CASSIFTGELFF. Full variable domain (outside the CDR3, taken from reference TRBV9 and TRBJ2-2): DSGVTQTPKHLITATGQRVTLRCSPRSGDLSVYWYQQSLDQGLQFLIQYYNGEERAKGNILERFSAQQFPDLHSELNLSSLELGDSALYFCASSIFTGELFFGEGSRLTVL.

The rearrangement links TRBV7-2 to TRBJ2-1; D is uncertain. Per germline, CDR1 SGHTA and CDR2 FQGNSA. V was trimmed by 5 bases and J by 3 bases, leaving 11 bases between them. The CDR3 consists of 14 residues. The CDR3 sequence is CASSPSWVYNEQFF. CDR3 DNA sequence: TGTGCCAGCAGCCCATCATGGGTCTACAATGAGCAGTTCTTC.